Listed below are T cell receptor beta chains from one sample, sequenced in a study of siplizumab effects on memory and regulatory T cells. The data were produced by immunoSEQ multiplex PCR, yet TCRdb's version contains in-frame clones alone and is incomplete. The sample has about 94,000 clones; about 93% are singletons. The specimen was non-Treg CD4+ T cells sorted from blood. These receptors all come from a human donor in good health. Each CDR3 is given with its conserved first and last residue. Each record gives: clone size, V gene, J gene, D gene, CDR3 DNA, CDR3 protein. A D gene is named only where the DNA matches it firmly. A clone size is listed for some rows: how often the clone was seen (once, few, many), or a class if it is expanded.

clone size: once; V gene: TRBV28; J gene: TRBJ1-5; D gene: -; CDR3 DNA: TGTGCCAGCAGTTACTACAGGGGCAATCAGCCCCAGCATTTT; CDR3 protein: CASSYYRGNQPQHF
clone size: -; V gene: TRBV4-1; J gene: TRBJ1-1; D gene: TRBD1; CDR3 DNA: TGCGCCAGCAGCCAAGTTTTGACAGGGTCTGGCACTGAAGCTTTCTTT; CDR3 protein: CASSQVLTGSGTEAFF
clone size: -; V gene: TRBV5-4; J gene: TRBJ2-1; D gene: TRBD2; CDR3 DNA: TGTGCCAGCAGTCGGGGGCCTAGCGGGGGGAATGAGCAGTTCTTC; CDR3 protein: CASSRGPSGGNEQFF
clone size: -; V gene: TRBV5-4; J gene: TRBJ2-1; D gene: -; CDR3 DNA: TGTGCCAGCAGCTTGAGCAGGGGAAAGAATGAGCAGTTCTTC; CDR3 protein: CASSLSRGKNEQFF
clone size: -; V gene: TRBV30; J gene: TRBJ1-2; D gene: TRBD1; CDR3 DNA: TGTGCCTCCCGACAGGGCGTAGAGGGCTACACCTTC; CDR3 protein: CASRQGVEGYTF
clone size: -; V gene: TRBV19; J gene: TRBJ2-1; D gene: -; CDR3 DNA: TGTGCCAGTAGTACCGCGGGGGCGGCCTACAATGAGCAGTTCTTC; CDR3 protein: CASSTAGAAYNEQFF
clone size: -; V gene: TRBV14; J gene: TRBJ1-2; D gene: -; CDR3 DNA: TGTGCCAGCAGCCAAGTATCAGGAGGCTATGGCTACACCTTC; CDR3 protein: CASSQVSGGYGYTF
clone size: -; V gene: TRBV25-1; J gene: TRBJ2-2; D gene: TRBD2; CDR3 DNA: TGTGCCAGCAGTTCCGGACTAGCGGGGGCCCCCAGAACCGGGGAGCTGTTTTTT; CDR3 protein: CASSSGLAGAPRTGELFF
clone size: -; V gene: TRBV5-5; J gene: TRBJ2-1; D gene: TRBD1; CDR3 DNA: TGTGCCAGCACACGAACAGGGGGCGTTGAGCAGTTCTTC; CDR3 protein: CASTRTGGVEQFF
clone size: -; V gene: TRBV30; J gene: TRBJ2-7; D gene: -; CDR3 DNA: TGTGCCTGGAGGGCAGGGGGGCGGTACGAGCAGTACTTC; CDR3 protein: CAWRAGGRYEQYF
clone size: -; V gene: TRBV7-2; J gene: TRBJ1-5; D gene: -; CDR3 DNA: TGTGCCAGCAGCTCCCCGGGCCTTCTGGGTCAGCCCCAGCATTTT; CDR3 protein: CASSSPGLLGQPQHF
clone size: once; V gene: TRBV7-9; J gene: TRBJ1-2; D gene: -; CDR3 DNA: TGTGCCAGCAGCTTAGCAAGACAGGAGAGTTTCTATGGCTACACCTTC; CDR3 protein: CASSLARQESFYGYTF
clone size: -; V gene: TRBV7-2; J gene: TRBJ2-1; D gene: TRBD2; CDR3 DNA: TGTGCCAGCAGCTCCGCAGTGGGAGGGTACAATGAGCAGTTCTTC; CDR3 protein: CASSSAVGGYNEQFF
clone size: -; V gene: TRBV5-4; J gene: TRBJ2-1; D gene: -; CDR3 DNA: TGTGCCAGCAGCTTGGGAAGTTACAATGAGCAGTTCTTC; CDR3 protein: CASSLGSYNEQFF
clone size: -; V gene: TRBV19; J gene: TRBJ1-6; D gene: -; CDR3 DNA: TGTGCCAGTAGTATCTGGGGGAGAAGTGGGAATTCACCCCTCCACTTT; CDR3 protein: CASSIWGRSGNSPLHF
clone size: -; V gene: TRBV15; J gene: TRBJ1-2; D gene: TRBD1; CDR3 DNA: TGTGCCACCAGCACGGACAGGGGGGGCTACACCTTC; CDR3 protein: CATSTDRGGYTF
clone size: few; V gene: TRBV7-9; J gene: TRBJ1-2; D gene: -; CDR3 DNA: TGTGCCAGCAGCCGTTTTGGGGATGATGGCTACACCTTC; CDR3 protein: CASSRFGDDGYTF
clone size: -; V gene: TRBV19; J gene: TRBJ1-1; D gene: -; CDR3 DNA: TGTGCCAGTAGCCTAACGGGACGTCTCTCTGAAGCTTTCTTT; CDR3 protein: CASSLTGRLSEAFF